The 25 T cell receptor beta chains given below trace back to one sample, sequenced in a study of radiotherapy plus CTLA-4 blockade in lung cancer. Profiled with immunoSEQ multiplex PCR; TCRdb holds only in-frame clones, not every one. In the table there are tens of thousands of clones, around 78% of which are singletons. Sequenced material: peripheral blood, taken from a patient treated with radiotherapy plus ipilimumab. These receptors originate from a human donor with non-small cell lung cancer who had a partial response to radiotherapy plus ipilimumab. Some clones in this sample may be carry-over from other donors' samples.

The table lists this clone with a count of one. The genes are TRBV5-4 and TRBJ2-3; no clear D. V was shortened by 4 bases and J by 4 bases, with 13 bases between the two germline ends. CDR1 and CDR2 from the germline V gene are SGHNT and YYREEE (reference sequence). This CDR3 has 14 residues. Here the CDR3 reads CASSTPPRADTQYF. In DNA form, the CDR3 reads TGTGCCAGCAGCACTCCTCCAAGAGCAGATACGCAGTATTTT.

The gene calls are TRBV18 and TRBJ2-2, with 10 nucleotides matching TRBD2. Unmatched junction bases numbered 9, after V lost 4 bases and J lost 1 base. The CDR3 covers 18 residues. Germline V gene data show CDR1 as KGHSH and CDR2 as LQKENI. The CDR3 loop reads CASSRFGLAVRNTGELFF. The CDR3 DNA reads TGTGCCAGCTCACGTTTTGGACTAGCGGTACGGAACACCGGGGAGCTGTTTTTT.

The CDR3 spells CASSFQTGFTDTQYF. CDR3 nucleotides: TGTGCCAGCAGTTTCCAGACAGGGTTTACGGATACGCAGTATTTT. V gene TRBV6-1 combines with J gene TRBJ2-3; 7 bases are shared with TRBD1. The trim removed 5 bases at V and 6 bases at J, leaving 11 bases unmatched. Germline CDR1 is MNHNS and CDR2 is SASEGT. The CDR3 loop spans 15 amino acids.

The gene calls are TRBV18 and TRBJ2-1; D may be TRBD2 (5 bases). CDR1 and CDR2 (germline): KGHSH, LQKENI. The V and J ends lost 3 bases and 3 bases respectively, with 12 bases between them. This CDR3 spans 15 amino acids. The CDR3 reads CASSPLREIYNEQFF. The CDR3 coding sequence is TGTGCCAGCTCACCGCTTAGGGAGATCTACAATGAGCAGTTCTTC.

This chain uses TRBV19 with TRBJ2-2; 8 nucleotides line up with TRBD1. This CDR3 spans 13 amino acids. In germline, CDR1 is LNHDA, CDR2 SQIVND (reference sequence). With 5 bases clipped from V and 8 bases from J, the junction kept 4 bases outside the gene matches. The CDR3 protein is CASSPTGAGELFF. Written as DNA, the CDR3 is TGTGCCAGTAGTCCGACAGGGGCAGGGGAGCTGTTTTTT. Full variable domain (outside the CDR3, taken from reference TRBV19 and TRBJ2-2): DGGITQSPKYLFRKEGQNVTLSCEQNLNHDAMYWYRQDPGQGLRLIYYSQIVNDFQKGDIAEGYSVSREKKESFPLTVTSAQKNPTAFYLCASSPTGAGELFFGEGSRLTVL.

This clone was picked up a small number of times. The rearrangement joins TRBV19 to TRBJ2-5, with TRBD1 as a possible D gene (5 bases). The CDR3 loop spans 13 amino acids. The V end lost 7 bases, the J end lost 1 base, and 10 bases lay between the germline ends. Germline V gene sequence: CDR1 LNHDA, CDR2 SQIVND (reference sequence). The CDR3 bases are TGTGCCAGTAAGGACAACCCCCAAGAGACCCAGTACTTC. It encodes CASKDNPQETQYF.

This clone has just one count. Other nucleotide sequences in the sample specify the same CDR3. The chain employs TRBV6-6 and TRBJ1-5, with 9 bases fitting TRBD1. CDR1 and CDR2 from the germline V gene are MNHNY and SVGAGI (reference sequence). The trim removed 5 bases at V and 7 bases at J, leaving 6 bases unmatched. This CDR3 has 14 amino acids. The CDR3 loop reads CASSPGTGRQPQHF. Here the CDR3 DNA reads TGTGCCAGCAGTCCTGGGACAGGGCGGCAGCCCCAGCATTTT.

The chain recombines TRBV30 with TRBJ2-3, with 9 bases matching TRBD1. Germline loops: CDR1 GTSNPN, CDR2 SVGIG (reference sequence). V lost 5 bases, J lost 1 base, and 4 bases stayed unmatched. The CDR3 contains 14 residues. This chain's CDR3 is CAWGRTGGTDTQYF. In DNA, the CDR3 is TGTGCCTGGGGGAGGACAGGGGGCACAGATACGCAGTATTTT.

The V call is TRBV7-8, the J call TRBJ2-3; 8 nucleotides line up with TRBD2. The CDR3 has 16 amino acids. V lost 5 bases to trimming and J lost 0 bases; unmatched junction nucleotides: 7. CDR1 SGHVS and CDR2 FQNEAQ come from the germline V gene. Here the CDR3 reads CASSPGASGSTDTQYF. The CDR3 nucleotides are TGTGCCAGCAGCCCAGGGGCTAGCGGGAGCACAGATACGCAGTATTTT.

The rearrangement joins TRBV30 to TRBJ1-2; D call uncertain. Per germline, CDR1 GTSNPN and CDR2 SVGIG (reference sequence). Deletions cut 3 bases from V and 6 bases from J, with 8 bases between. The CDR3 length is 11 residues. The CDR3 region is CAWRSSDGYTF. In DNA form, the CDR3 reads TGTGCCTGGAGGTCGTCAGATGGCTACACCTTC.

The rearrangement links TRBV18 to TRBJ2-1; D might be TRBD2 (5 bases). Per germline, CDR1 KGHSH and CDR2 LQKENI. V was pared by 4 bases and J by 10 bases, with 20 bases between. This CDR3 has 15 amino acids. The chain's CDR3 is CASSHSSGGAAEQFF. CDR3 bases: TGTGCCAGCTCACATTCTAGTGGAGGAGCAGCGGAGCAGTTCTTC.

This chain connects TRBV19 to TRBJ1-2; 10 nucleotides line up with TRBD1. Trimming cost V 8 bases and J 2 bases; bases outside gene matches: 5. Germline-derived CDR1 and CDR2 are LNHDA and SQIVND (reference sequence). This CDR3 has 14 amino acids. The CDR3 bases are TGTGCCAGTGTCCCGGGACAGGGGAACTATGGCTACACCTTC. This sequence encodes CASVPGQGNYGYTF.

The genes are TRBV28 and TRBJ2-1, with D perhaps matching TRBD2 (6 bases). V shed 8 bases and J shed 7 bases, with 18 bases lying between them. Per the germline V gene, CDR1 is MDHEN and CDR2 is SYDVKM. This CDR3 region has 14 residues. CDR3 DNA sequence: TGTGCCAGCCGTGACGGGGGAGATCTTAATGAGCAGTTCTTC. Amino acid sequence: CASRDGGDLNEQFF.

The rearrangement links TRBV7-3 to TRBJ1-1; a possible D gene is TRBD1 (5 bases). V lost 4 bases and J lost 4, with 13 bases in between. The CDR3 has 14 residues. Germline values: CDR1 SGHTA, CDR2 FQGTGA. The CDR3 DNA is TGTGCCAGCAGCTCTAGTGGAGGGGTCACTGAAGCTTTCTTT. It yields the protein CASSSSGGVTEAFF.

This clone was observed a handful of times. The rearrangement uses TRBV19 and TRBJ2-1; D possibly corresponds to TRBD1 (5 bases). The CDR3 is 13 residues long. The V gene's germline CDR1 is LNHDA and CDR2 SQIVND (reference sequence). Between the trimmed V and J ends, which lost 4 bases and 4 bases, there was a span of 8 bases. Written as DNA, the CDR3 is TGTGCCAGTAGTAGGGGCAGATACAATGAGCAGTTCTTC. Its translation is CASSRGRYNEQFF.

This sequence joins TRBV27 and TRBJ1-1; D gene ambiguous. Trimming shortened V by 6 bases and J by 1 base, and 15 bases separated the two germline ends. CDR1 MNHEY and CDR2 SMNVEV come from the germline V gene (reference sequence). The CDR3 length is 15 residues. The CDR3, as DNA: TGTGCCAGCAGCCTGGAGGGTCGTAGGAACACTGAAGCTTTCTTT. Protein sequence: CASSLEGRRNTEAFF.

This clone was found once. V gene TRBV5-1 combines with J gene TRBJ2-2; TRBD1 aligns across 9 bases. There are 17 residues in the CDR3. Germline V CDR1 and CDR2: SGHRS, YFSETQ. V trimming: 1 base; J trimming: 2 bases; junction bases outside the gene matches: 6. The CDR3 spells CASSLKDRGRNTGELFF. CDR3 sequence (DNA): TGCGCCAGCAGCTTGAAGGACAGGGGACGAAACACCGGGGAGCTGTTTTTT.

The V call is TRBV5-1, the J call TRBJ2-2; 7 bases fit TRBD2. The junction had 5 bases not matched to a gene; V was cut back by 1 base and J by 5 bases. The CDR3 runs 15 residues. Germline CDR1 is SGHRS and CDR2 is YFSETQ. The CDR3 sequence is CASSLRVGGTGELFF. CDR3 DNA: TGCGCCAGCAGCTTGCGAGTCGGGGGGACCGGGGAGCTGTTTTTT.

The chain joins TRBV5-1 to TRBJ2-3, with TRBD2 matching 14 bases. There are 15 residues in the CDR3. V lost 3 bases and J lost 5; bases outside the gene matches: 2. Germline V CDR1 and CDR2: SGHRS, YFSETQ. This chain's CDR3 is CASSSGLAGGDTQYF. The CDR3 bases are TGCGCCAGCAGCTCAGGACTAGCGGGAGGAGATACGCAGTATTTT.

The V call is TRBV11-2, the J call TRBJ2-4; TRBD2 agrees at 13 bases. Looked up from germline, CDR1 is SGHAT and CDR2 is FQNNGV. V lost 4 bases to trimming and J lost 6 bases; unmatched junction nucleotides: 6. The CDR3 spans 16 residues. In DNA, the CDR3 is TGTGCCAGCAGCTACACTAGCGGGGGGGCGGGAAACATTCAGTACTTC. Its translation is CASSYTSGGAGNIQYF. Full variable domain (remainder filled in from reference TRBV11-2 and TRBJ2-4): EAGVAQSPRYKIIEKRQSVAFWCNPISGHATLYWYQQILGQGPKLLIQFQNNGVVDDSQLPKDRFSAERLKGVDSTLKIQPAKLEDSAVYLCASSYTSGGAGNIQYFGAGTRLSVL.

The table lists this clone with a few counts. The chain has TRBV10-3 and TRBJ1-6, with TRBD1 as a possible D gene (6 bases). The ends were cut back, 2 bases at V and 9 bases at J, with 11 bases in the middle. This CDR3 is built from 14 residues. Germline CDR1 and CDR2: ENHRY and SYGVKD. CDR3 sequence reads: CAISEQQGFSPLHF. CDR3 DNA sequence: TGTGCCATCAGTGAGCAGCAGGGGTTTTCACCCCTCCACTTT.

The genes are TRBV28 and TRBJ2-3, with 9 bases matching TRBD2. J lost 4 bases, V lost 6 bases, and 5 bases had no gene match. Germline V CDR1 and CDR2: MDHEN, SYDVKM. This CDR3 comprises 14 residues. CDR3 sequence (DNA): TGTGCCAGCAGGCGGGGGGGCCTGGCAGATACGCAGTATTTT. As protein: CASRRGGLADTQYF.

This clone was seen just once. The J gene is TRBJ2-5, the V gene TRBV5-4, with D possibly matching TRBD1 (6 bases). CDR3 length: 13 amino acids. Germline assignment: CDR1 SGHNT and CDR2 YYREEE (reference sequence). V shed 0 bases and J shed 13 bases, with 16 bases lying between them. CDR3 sequence: CASSLDRGMTVYF. CDR3 DNA sequence: TGTGCCAGCAGCTTGGATAGGGGGATGACGGTGTACTTC.

This chain connects TRBV2 to TRBJ1-4; tentative D call: TRBD1 (5 bases). V was cut by 4 bases and J by 10 bases, with 13 bases left in between. Germline CDR1 reads SNHLY; CDR2 reads FYNNEI. The CDR3 loop spans 13 amino acids. The CDR3: CASSVAGLGKLFF. The CDR3 DNA sequence: TGTGCCAGCAGTGTGGCAGGGCTGGGAAAACTGTTTTTT.

This clone has a single count. The chain has TRBV7-2 and TRBJ2-3, with 8 nucleotides matching TRBD1. Germline assignment: CDR1 SGHTA and CDR2 FQGNSA. CDR3 length: 15 amino acids. The V gene end was trimmed by 7 bases and the J gene end by 5 bases; junction bases not matched to a gene: 11. The CDR3 DNA is TGTGCCAGCACCACTCAGGACAGGGTTATAGATACGCAGTATTTT. This codes for CASTTQDRVIDTQYF.